There are many counts of the clone carrying this T cell receptor beta chain. The target antigen is unknown. The sample is drawn from a study of metastatic and nonmetastatic thyroid tumors. Study results and caveats: Within blood and tumor, benign nodules reportedly had significantly lower TCR beta diversity than malignant thyroid tumors did.

Each patient went into thyroid surgery without having received any treatment. Using MiXCR, TCRdb re-called clones from the PCR reads. The sample lists 45,000 or so clones, around 4% seen once, with 8.5% to 10% in the top ten. V was pared by 7 bases and J by 8 bases, with 17 bases between. The germline V gene has CDR1 SEHNR and CDR2 FQNEAQ (reference sequence). This CDR3 is built from 14 residues. The chain joins TRBV7-9 to TRBJ1-4, with D uncertain. This sequence was found in a female donor with papillary thyroid cancer or a benign thyroid nodule (not recorded which). Some clones in this sample may be carry-over from other donors' samples. The sequenced material came from blood. This CDR3 reads CASIIGRYNEKLFF. In nucleotides, the CDR3 is TGTGCCAGCATTATTGGTAGGTATAACGAAAAACTGTTTTTT.